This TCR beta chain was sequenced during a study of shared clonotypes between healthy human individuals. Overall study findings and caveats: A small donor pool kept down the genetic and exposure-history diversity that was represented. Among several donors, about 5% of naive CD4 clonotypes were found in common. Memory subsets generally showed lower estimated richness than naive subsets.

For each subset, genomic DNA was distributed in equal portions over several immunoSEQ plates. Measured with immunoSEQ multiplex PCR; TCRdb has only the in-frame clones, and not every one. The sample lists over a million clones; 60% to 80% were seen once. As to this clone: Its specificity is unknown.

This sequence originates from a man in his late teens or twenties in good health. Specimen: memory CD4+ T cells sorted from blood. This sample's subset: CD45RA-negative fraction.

The CDR3 spells CASSHSGSSYEQYF. In nucleotides, the CDR3 is TGCGCCAGCAGTCATAGCGGGAGCTCCTACGAGCAGTACTTC. The chain joins TRBV23-1 to TRBJ2-7; 9 nucleotides match TRBD2. TRBV23-1 is an ORF; its function is uncertain. The V gene end was trimmed by 3 bases and the J gene end by 0 bases; junction bases not matched to a gene: 0. This CDR3 is built from 14 residues.